A selection of T cell receptor beta chains follows, all from one sample in a study of Ad26.COV2.S vaccination and SARS-CoV-2 variants. Generated by immunoSEQ multiplex PCR, the TCRdb table keeps only in-frame clones and is missing some. The sample lists about 370,000 clones, approximately 86% occurring once. The sequenced sample was peripheral blood, obtained in a trial of Ad26.COV2.S vaccine versus placebo. These receptors were taken from a person aged 18-60 years who received the Ad26.COV2.S COVID-19 vaccine or a placebo. CDR3s include the opening cysteine and the closing phenylalanine or tryptophan. D genes are given only for firm matches. Size tells how often a clone was seen (once, few, many) or the class of an expanded clone, and some rows leave it out.

v_call	d_call	j_call	clone_size	cdr3_nt	cdr3_aa
TRBV11-2	-	TRBJ1-1	-	TGTGCCAGCAGCTCCCTCAAAGTGGCAACTGAAGCTTTCTTT	CASSSLKVATEAFF
TRBV7-9	-	TRBJ1-3	-	TGTGCCAGCAGCTTACTCCCAAACACCATATATTTT	CASSLLPNTIYF
TRBV5-1	-	TRBJ1-4	-	TGCGCCAGTACAGGGAGGCTGTTTTTT	CASTGRLFF
TRBV3-1/TRBV3-2	-	TRBJ1-4	-	TGTGCCAGCAGCCAAGGTACCTCAGGCTATAATGAAAAACTGTTTTTT	CASSQGTSGYNEKLFF
TRBV6-5	-	TRBJ2-1	-	TGTGCCAGCAGTTACGGAACTAGTAGCAATGAGCAGTTCTTC	CASSYGTSSNEQFF
TRBV3-1/TRBV3-2	-	TRBJ2-3	-	TGTGCCAGCAGCCAAGAGCAGACCTTAAGCGCAGATACGCAGTATTTT	CASSQEQTLSADTQYF
TRBV4-1	TRBD1	TRBJ1-2	few	TGCGCCAGCAGCCAGCCAGGGGGCAACGACTATGGCTACACCTTC	CASSQPGGNDYGYTF
TRBV10-3	TRBD1	TRBJ1-4	-	TGTGCCATCAGCCGCACTCCGGGACAGCTTAATGAAAAACTGTTTTTT	CAISRTPGQLNEKLFF
TRBV24-1	TRBD1	TRBJ1-5	-	TGTGCCACCAGCATCGCCCCAGGACAGGGGAATCAGCCCCAGCATTTT	CATSIAPGQGNQPQHF
TRBV3-1/TRBV3-2	-	TRBJ1-2	-	TGTGCCAGCAGCCAAGCCCCAGGGGACTTCTATGGCTACACCTTC	CASSQAPGDFYGYTF
TRBV10-2	TRBD1	TRBJ1-6	-	TGCGCCAGCAGTGAGTTGGGACAGGGGGTGAGCTCCTATAATTCACCCCTCCACTTT	CASSELGQGVSSYNSPLHF
TRBV2	TRBD2	TRBJ2-7	-	TGTGCCAGCAGCGGACTAGCGGGGGGATCCTACGAGCAGTACTTC	CASSGLAGGSYEQYF
TRBV16	TRBD1	TRBJ1-6	-	TGTGCCAGCAGCCGTTACAGGGGTAATTCACCCCTCCACTTT	CASSRYRGNSPLHF
TRBV19	TRBD2	TRBJ2-3	-	TGTGCCAGTAGCGGCACCTCTAGCGGGGGGGGAGCAGATACGCAGTATTTT	CASSGTSSGGGADTQYF
TRBV19	-	TRBJ2-7	-	TGTGCCAGTAGTCGGGGCCAGAGACAGGCCCACTACGAGCAGTACTTC	CASSRGQRQAHYEQYF
TRBV3-1/TRBV3-2	-	TRBJ1-1	-	TGTGCCAGCAGCCGGGGGACTGAAGCTTTCTTT	CASSRGTEAFF
TRBV18	TRBD1	TRBJ1-1	-	TGTGCCAGCTCACCACAAACCCAGGGGGCTGAAGCTTTCTTT	CASSPQTQGAEAFF
TRBV4-2	-	TRBJ2-5	-	TGTGCCAGCAGCCACACCCAAGGGCAGGGGGAGACCCAGTACTTC	CASSHTQGQGETQYF
TRBV21-1	-	TRBJ1-2	-	TGTGCCAGCAGCAAAGCGCTTGGCAGGGAGGACTATGGCTACACCTTC	CASSKALGREDYGYTF
TRBV6-6	-	TRBJ1-1	-	TGTGCCAGCAGTGTACAGGGAGAAGCTTTCTTT	CASSVQGEAFF
TRBV3-1/TRBV3-2	-	TRBJ1-1	once	TGTGCCAGCACCCCGAACGGGCACAGGAACACTGAAGCTTTCTTT	CASTPNGHRNTEAFF
TRBV4-1	-	TRBJ1-1	-	TGCGCCAGCAGCCAGATGGGGGGAGGAGCTTTCTTT	CASSQMGGGAFF